Shown below are 18 T cell receptor beta chains from a single sample sequenced in a study of blood T cell repertoires in COVID-19. Sequencing used immunoSEQ multiplex PCR; TCRdb keeps in-frame clones, though not all of them. The table shows about 200,000 clones, with 75% to 90% occurring only once. The specimen sequenced was peripheral blood. The receptors derive from a man aged 25-45 years who had recovered from COVID-19.

This clone turned up a few times. The gene calls are TRBV4-1 and TRBJ1-1; D possibly corresponds to TRBD1 (5 bases). Trimming removed 3 bases at V and 8 bases at J, with 13 bases between. This CDR3 has 13 residues. Germline lookup yields CDR1 MGHRA and CDR2 YSYEKL. CDR3 region: CASSQSRTTEAFF. The CDR3, as DNA: TGCGCCAGCAGCCAGAGCCGGACAACCGAAGCTTTCTTT.

For the CDR3, the DNA is TGCGCCAGCAGCTCCACGGGGGGGGCACATGAGCAGTTCTTC. It encodes CASSSTGGAHEQFF. The genes are TRBV5-1 and TRBJ2-1; 8 nucleotides agree with TRBD2. The length of the CDR3 is 14 residues. V shed 3 bases and J 8 bases; nucleotides not matched to a gene: 7. Germline V gene data show CDR1 as SGHRS and CDR2 as YFSETQ.

This chain links TRBV10-3 with TRBJ2-5; D is ambiguous. V was clipped by 10 bases and J by 4 bases, with 16 bases between them. The CDR3 runs 13 residues. Germline assignment: CDR1 ENHRY and CDR2 SYGVKD. CDR3 residues: CATTKAPRETQYF. The CDR3 DNA reads TGTGCCACCACCAAAGCGCCCCGAGAGACCCAGTACTTC.

This sequence joins TRBV18 and TRBJ2-7; tentative D call: TRBD1 (6 bases). Germline lookup yields CDR1 KGHSH and CDR2 LQKENI. V was clipped by 6 bases and J by 2 bases, with 14 bases between them. The CDR3 is made up of 14 amino acids. The CDR3 protein is CASSPGQRTYEQYF. CDR3 bases: TGTGCCAGCTCCCCCGGACAGCGGACCTACGAGCAGTACTTC. The complete variable domain, with remaining parts taken from reference TRBV18 and TRBJ2-7, reads NAGVMQNPRHLVRRRGQEARLRCSPMKGHSHVYWYRQLPEEGLKFMVYLQKENIIDESGMPKERFSAEFPKEGPSILRIQQVVRGDSAAYFCASSPGQRTYEQYFGPGTRLTVT.

V usage is TRBV9 and J usage is TRBJ2-3; tentatively, D is TRBD2 (5 bases). Trimming took off 0 bases at V and 2 bases at J, with 10 bases between the two ends. CDR3 length equals 15 residues. Germline lookup yields CDR1 SGDLS and CDR2 YYNGEE. The CDR3 DNA follows: TGTGCCAGCAGCGTAGGGAGCGGCTACACAGATACGCAGTATTTT. Protein product: CASSVGSGYTDTQYF.

In DNA form, the CDR3 reads TGTGCCAGCAGCCGTAGACAGTCGGTAATGGGAAGGGAATCTACGCAGTATTTT. It translates to CASSRRQSVMGRESTQYF. The chain employs TRBV6-2 or TRBV6-3 and TRBJ2-3, with D possibly TRBD1 on 5 matching bases. This CDR3 comprises 18 residues. Trimming took 6 bases from V and 8 from J, leaving 30 bases between them. Germline V lookup: CDR1 MNHEY, CDR2 SVGEGT.

V gene TRBV4-2 combines with J gene TRBJ1-1; 7 nucleotides line up with TRBD1. This CDR3 has 16 amino acids. CDR1 and CDR2 from the germline V gene are LGHNA and YNFKEQ. V trimming: 3 bases; J trimming: 0 bases; junction bases outside the gene matches: 7. The DNA of the CDR3 is TGTGCCAGCAGCCAGCCCTTGGGACAGATGAACACTGAAGCTTTCTTT. The encoded protein is CASSQPLGQMNTEAFF.

The chain uses TRBV5-4 and TRBJ1-1; 8 nucleotides agree with TRBD1. There are 15 residues in the CDR3. The V segment lost 3 bases and the J segment 0 bases; nucleotides outside the gene matches: 4. Germline values: CDR1 SGHNT, CDR2 YYREEE (reference sequence). In DNA, the CDR3 is TGTGCCAGCAGCTCCAGGGGGCTTCTGAACACTGAAGCTTTCTTT. Translation gives CASSSRGLLNTEAFF.

The rearrangement uses TRBV10-3 and TRBJ2-5; tentative D call: TRBD2 (6 bases). Deletions cut 11 bases from V and 4 bases from J, with 17 bases between. This CDR3 comprises 13 residues. CDR1 is ENHRY and CDR2 is SYGVKD in the germline V gene. CDR3: CAALGVGGETQYF. In DNA, the CDR3 is TGTGCCGCTTTAGGAGTGGGGGGAGAGACCCAGTACTTC.

This clone showed up just once. V is TRBV27 and J is TRBJ2-7, with 14 nucleotides matching TRBD2. CDR3 size: 18 residues. The germline V gene encodes CDR1 MNHEY and CDR2 SMNVEV (reference sequence). V gave up 7 bases and J gave up 1 base; unmatched junction bases: 12. The DNA for the CDR3 is TGTGCCAGCACCCTACTCCCCGGGACTAGCGGGGGTTCCTACGAGCAGTACTTC. Translating it yields CASTLLPGTSGGSYEQYF.

As regards this clone: The final CDR3 position lacks the conserved phenylalanine or tryptophan, pointing to a likely read error. Because the CDR3's place on the DNA is in doubt, the DNA is left out and the CDR3 is given as listed by TCRdb. CDR3 protein: CASSTTRQAGLRL. The chain carries TRBV19 and TRBJ1-2; the table's TRBD1 call for D was not verified on the DNA. From its first to its last residue, the CDR3 has 13 amino acids. CDR1 LNHDA and CDR2 SQIVND come from the germline V gene (reference sequence).

The V call is TRBV18, the J call TRBJ1-1, with TRBD1 identical over 10 bases. Germline V CDR1 and CDR2: KGHSH, LQKENI. The V gene end was trimmed by 6 bases and the J gene end by 7 bases; junction bases not matched to a gene: 14. This CDR3 contains 16 residues. CDR3 in DNA: TGTGCCAGCTCGCAACTCCGGGGGACAGGGGAGGGTGAAGCTTTCTTT. It codes for CASSQLRGTGEGEAFF.

The count of this clone is one. The rearrangement joins TRBV7-9 to TRBJ1-5; D unclear. Per germline, CDR1 SEHNR and CDR2 FQNEAQ (reference sequence). Trimming took 4 bases from V and 4 from J, leaving 17 bases between them. The CDR3 spans 16 residues. The CDR3: CASSWAGSNRNQPQHF. The CDR3 bases are TGTGCCAGCAGCTGGGCAGGCTCAAATCGGAATCAGCCCCAGCATTTT.

V usage is TRBV13 and J usage is TRBJ1-1; D possibly corresponds to TRBD1 (5 bases). Deletions cut 5 bases from V and 6 bases from J, with 13 bases between. The CDR3 is made up of 13 amino acids. The V gene's germline CDR1 is PRHDT and CDR2 FYEKMQ (reference sequence). CDR3: CASSPRTGAEAFF. The DNA for the CDR3 is TGTGCCAGCAGCCCGAGGACGGGGGCTGAAGCTTTCTTT.

The chain joins TRBV9 to TRBJ2-7, with D perhaps TRBD2 (6 bases). CDR1 and CDR2 from the germline V gene are SGDLS and YYNGEE. The CDR3 runs to 13 residues. V lost 0 bases and J 5 bases, leaving 9 bases between the germline ends. This CDR3 is CASSVDGGNEQYF. As DNA, the CDR3 is TGTGCCAGCAGCGTAGATGGGGGGAACGAGCAGTACTTC.

The genes are TRBV6-5 and TRBJ2-7; possibly TRBD1 for D (6 bases). The CDR3 is made up of 15 amino acids. Trimming shortened V by 1 base and J by 1 base, and 11 bases separated the two germline ends. Germline assignment: CDR1 MNHEY and CDR2 SVGAGI. The CDR3 is CASSYYRTVSYEQYF. The CDR3 bases are TGTGCCAGCAGTTACTACCGGACAGTTTCCTACGAGCAGTACTTC.

The chain joins TRBV30 to TRBJ1-1; unclear D gene. Germline V gene sequence: CDR1 GTSNPN, CDR2 SVGIG (reference sequence). The ends were cut back, 0 bases at V and 7 bases at J, with 15 bases in the middle. The CDR3 totals 14 residues. Here the CDR3 reads CAWSVSLAAVEAFF. CDR3 nucleotide sequence: TGTGCCTGGAGTGTATCTTTGGCGGCAGTTGAAGCTTTCTTT.

The chain carries TRBV10-2 and TRBJ1-2; D perhaps matches TRBD1 (6 bases). This CDR3 has 15 amino acids. V dropped 3 bases and J dropped 5 bases, with 16 bases sitting between them. Germline V CDR1 and CDR2: WSHSY, SAAADI. CDR3 sequence (DNA): TGCGCCAGCAGTGACCAAGGACAGCTGTATTATGGCTACACCTTC. Its protein product is CASSDQGQLYYGYTF.